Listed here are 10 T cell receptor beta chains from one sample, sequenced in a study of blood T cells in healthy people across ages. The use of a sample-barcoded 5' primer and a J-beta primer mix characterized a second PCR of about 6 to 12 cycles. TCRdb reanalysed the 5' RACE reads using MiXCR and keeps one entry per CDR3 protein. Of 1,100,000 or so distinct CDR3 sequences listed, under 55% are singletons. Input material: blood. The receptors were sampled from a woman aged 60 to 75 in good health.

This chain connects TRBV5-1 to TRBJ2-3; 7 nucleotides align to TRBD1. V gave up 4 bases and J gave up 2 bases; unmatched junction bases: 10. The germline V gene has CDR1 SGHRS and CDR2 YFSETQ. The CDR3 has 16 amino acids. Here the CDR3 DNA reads TGCGCCAGCAGCGAAATCAGGGGGTTTGACACAGATACGCAGTATTTT. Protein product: CASSEIRGFDTDTQYF.

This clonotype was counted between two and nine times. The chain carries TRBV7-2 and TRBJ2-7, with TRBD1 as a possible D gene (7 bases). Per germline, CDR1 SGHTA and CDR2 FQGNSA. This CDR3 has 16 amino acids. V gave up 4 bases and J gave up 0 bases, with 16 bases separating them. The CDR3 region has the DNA TGTGCCAGCAGCTCTGACAGGGTCGGGAGCTCCTACGAGCAGTACTTC. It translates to CASSSDRVGSSYEQYF.

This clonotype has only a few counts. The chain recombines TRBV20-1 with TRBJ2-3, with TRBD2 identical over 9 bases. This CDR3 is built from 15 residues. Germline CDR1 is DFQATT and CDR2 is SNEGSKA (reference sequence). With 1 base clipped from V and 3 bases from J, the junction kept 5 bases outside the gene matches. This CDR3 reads CSARGSSGTTDTQYF. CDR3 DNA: TGCAGTGCTAGAGGCTCTAGCGGGACGACAGATACGCAGTATTTT.

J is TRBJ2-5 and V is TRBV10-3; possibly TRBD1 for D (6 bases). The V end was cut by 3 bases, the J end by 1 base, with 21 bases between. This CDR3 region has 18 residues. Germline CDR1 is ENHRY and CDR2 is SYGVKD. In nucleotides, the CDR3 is TGTGCCATCAGTGATCAAGGGGGTCGACAGCCTCTCCAAGAGACCCAGTACTTC. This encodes CAISDQGGRQPLQETQYF.

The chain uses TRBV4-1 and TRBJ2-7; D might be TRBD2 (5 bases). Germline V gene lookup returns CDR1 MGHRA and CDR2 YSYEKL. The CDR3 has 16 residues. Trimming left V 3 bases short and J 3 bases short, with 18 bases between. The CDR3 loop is CASSQGIAKSLYEQYF. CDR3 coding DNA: TGCGCCAGCAGCCAGGGGATAGCGAAAAGCCTCTACGAGCAGTACTTC.

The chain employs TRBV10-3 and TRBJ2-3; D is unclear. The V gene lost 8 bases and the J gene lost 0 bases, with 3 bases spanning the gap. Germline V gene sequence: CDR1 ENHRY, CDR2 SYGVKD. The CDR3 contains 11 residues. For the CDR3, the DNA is TGTGCCATCTATAGCACAGATACGCAGTATTTT. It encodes CAIYSTDTQYF.

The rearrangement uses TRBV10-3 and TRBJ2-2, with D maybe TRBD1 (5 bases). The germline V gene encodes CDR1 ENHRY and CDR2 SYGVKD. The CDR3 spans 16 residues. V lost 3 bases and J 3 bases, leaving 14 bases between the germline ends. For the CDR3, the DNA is TGTGCCATCAGTGACTCGGACATCACTTACACCGGGGAGCTGTTTTTT. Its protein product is CAISDSDITYTGELFF.

CDR3 nucleotides: TGTGCCAGCAGCCCGACGGACAGGGAAAAAGAGACCCAGTACTTC. Translation gives CASSPTDREKETQYF. V gene TRBV7-3 combines with J gene TRBJ2-7; 8 bases are shared with TRBD1. The DNA end lines up better with TRBJ2-5; the J call may be wrong. This CDR3 is 15 amino acids long. Germline V gene data show CDR1 as SGHTA and CDR2 as FQGTGA.

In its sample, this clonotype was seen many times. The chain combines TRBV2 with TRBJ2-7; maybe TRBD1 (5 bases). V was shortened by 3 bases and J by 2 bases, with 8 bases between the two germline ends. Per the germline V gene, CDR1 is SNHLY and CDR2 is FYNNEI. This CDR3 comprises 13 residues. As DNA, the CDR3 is TGTGCCAGCAGTGACAGGGTTCCCTACGAGCAGTACTTC. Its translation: CASSDRVPYEQYF.

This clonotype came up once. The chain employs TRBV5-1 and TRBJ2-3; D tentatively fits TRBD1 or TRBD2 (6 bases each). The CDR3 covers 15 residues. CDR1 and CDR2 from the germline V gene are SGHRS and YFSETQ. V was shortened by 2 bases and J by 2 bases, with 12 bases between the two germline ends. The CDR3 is CASSLQGLFTDTQYF. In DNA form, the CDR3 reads TGCGCCAGCAGCTTACAGGGACTCTTCACAGATACGCAGTATTTT.